A selection of T cell receptor beta chains follows, all from one sample in a study of T-cell reconstitution after alpha-beta-depleted transplantation in children. TCRdb independently ran MiXCR on the PCR reads; one entry per CDR3 protein. The sample holds around 100,000 distinct CDR3 sequences, around 10% seen once. The material sequenced was PBMCs, taken before TCRalphabeta/CD19-depleted stem cell transplant. These receptors all come from a boy younger than 10 with acute lymphoblastic leukemia, due to receive a stem cell transplant. CDR3s include the opening cysteine and the closing phenylalanine or tryptophan. The D gene is left open where the match is weak. Clone size is stated in some rows and not others, as once, few, many or a class when expanded.

NA,TRBJ2-5,many,TRBV5-1,TGCGCCAGCAGCTTGGCGGCTAGCGAAAAAGAGACCCAGTACTTC,CASSLAASEKETQYF
TRBD2,TRBJ2-7,NA,TRBV15,TGTGCCACCAGCATTCGATCGGGGGGGGACTCCTACGAGCAGTACTTC,CATSIRSGGDSYEQYF
TRBD2,TRBJ2-5,NA,TRBV3-1,TGTGCCAGCAGCCAAGAAAAAAGTCTAGCGGGGGGCCTGCAAGAGACCCAGTACTTC,CASSQEKSLAGGLQETQYF
NA,TRBJ2-1,many,TRBV6-4,TGTGCCAGCAGCTATGAACCGGGGTACAATGAGCAGTTCTTC,CASSYEPGYNEQFF
TRBD2,TRBJ2-7,NA,TRBV5-1,TGCGCCAGCACCGGGGGGTTTGGTGAGGTTCCTTACGAGCAGTACTTC,CASTGGFGEVPYEQYF
TRBD2,TRBJ2-1,NA,TRBV4-1,TGCGCCAGCAGCCCTCGGGGTAGCGGGAACAATGAGCAGTTCTTC,CASSPRGSGNNEQFF
TRBD2,TRBJ2-1,NA,TRBV6-2/TRBV6-3,TGTGCCAGCAGTTACTCGTACACTAGCGGGAGTGAGAACAATGAGCAGTTCTTC,CASSYSYTSGSENNEQFF
NA,TRBJ2-1,few,TRBV7-8,TGTGCCAGCAGCTTCAGGGGTGGCGGGAGCGGATCCAGGGATGAGCAGTTCTTC,CASSFRGGGSGSRDEQFF
NA,TRBJ2-7,few,TRBV30,TGTGCCTGGAGGGCTTGGGGCGAGCAGTACTTC,CAWRAWGEQYF
NA,TRBJ2-4,few,TRBV27,TGTGCCAGCAGGCCTAGACATACACCAGCCAAAAACATTCAGTACTTC,CASRPRHTPAKNIQYF
TRBD2,TRBJ2-1,NA,TRBV20-1,TGCAGTGCTAGAGAGGGAGGGAGGGCCGAGTTCTTC,CSAREGGRAEFF
NA,TRBJ2-1,few,TRBV20-1,TGCAGTGCCAAGCAATGGGTGCCCTACAATGAGCAGTTCTTC,CSAKQWVPYNEQFF
NA,TRBJ2-5,many,TRBV28,TGTGCCAGCAGTCCTTGGACAAGCGGTCAAGAGACCCAGTACTTC,CASSPWTSGQETQYF
NA,TRBJ1-1,NA,TRBV12-3/TRBV12-4,TGTGCCAGCAGTCCCCCCGATGAGCTGAACACTGAAGCTTTCTTT,CASSPPDELNTEAFF
NA,TRBJ1-1,NA,TRBV19,TGTGCCAGTAGTATAAACAGGAACACTGAAGCTTTCTTT,CASSINRNTEAFF
TRBD2,TRBJ2-3,many,TRBV6-1,TGTGCCAGCAGGAAAAGCGGGGCTAGCACAGATACGCAGTATTTT,CASRKSGASTDTQYF
NA,TRBJ1-1,few,TRBV5-1,TGCGCCAGCAGCCCTCACGGGGATTTTAACACTGAAGCTTTCTTT,CASSPHGDFNTEAFF
NA,TRBJ2-1,NA,TRBV12-3/TRBV12-4,TGTGCCAGCAGCTTCCGGGGGGCGGGGGCCTACAATGAGCAGTTCTTC,CASSFRGAGAYNEQFF
TRBD1,TRBJ1-2,NA,TRBV5-1,TGCGCCAGCAGCTTTACAGGGGGCTATGGCTACACCTTC,CASSFTGGYGYTF
NA,TRBJ2-2,many,TRBV7-7,TGTGCTAGCATTAAGGAGGCGGGTACCGGGGAGCTGTTTTTT,CASIKEAGTGELFF
NA,TRBJ1-5,few,TRBV20-1,TGCAGTGCTAGTGGGGGTATCGTCCAGCCCCAGCATTTT,CSASGGIVQPQHF
NA,TRBJ2-2,many,TRBV7-8,TGTGCCAGCAGCTCCATGGATGTCTCCCCCGGGGAGCTGTTTTTT,CASSSMDVSPGELFF
NA,TRBJ2-3,many,TRBV2,TGTGCCAGCAGTGACCGGGCAGGGAGAGATACGCAGTATTTT,CASSDRAGRDTQYF
NA,TRBJ2-7,few,TRBV29-1,TGCAGCGTTGGCACACGACTAGCCTACGAGCAGTACTTC,CSVGTRLAYEQYF
NA,TRBJ2-3,many,TRBV5-1,TGCGCCAGCAGGGGGTCGGCGGCTCGTCAGGGGGATACGCAGTATTTT,CASRGSAARQGDTQYF
NA,TRBJ1-3,few,TRBV4-1,TGCGCCAGCAGCCAGACAGACTCTGGAAACACCATATATTTT,CASSQTDSGNTIYF
NA,TRBJ2-6,NA,TRBV3-1,TGTGCCAGCAGCCAAGACGGGACTTTCAACTCTGGGGCCAACGTCCTGACTTTC,CASSQDGTFNSGANVLTF
TRBD1,TRBJ2-3,many,TRBV5-1,TGCGCCAGCAGCTTTAGGGGACAGGGAGCAGATACGCAGTATTTT,CASSFRGQGADTQYF
TRBD2,TRBJ2-3,NA,TRBV4-1,TGCGCCAGCAGCTGGACTAGCGGGAGGACAGATACGCAGTATTTT,CASSWTSGRTDTQYF
TRBD2,TRBJ2-3,NA,TRBV7-4,TGTGCCAGCAGCTTAGGCGGGAGGGCCTCAGATACGCAGTATTTT,CASSLGGRASDTQYF
NA,TRBJ1-1,many,TRBV12-3/TRBV12-4,TGTGCCAGCAGTTTAATCCGGTCCACTGAAGCTTTCTTT,CASSLIRSTEAFF
TRBD2,TRBJ2-1,many,TRBV5-1,TGCGCCAGCAGCTACCGAGCGGGGAATGAGCAGTTCTTC,CASSYRAGNEQFF
TRBD1,TRBJ1-5,NA,TRBV20-1,TGCAGTGCTAGAGGTCGGGACAGCTTGTATAGCAATCAGCCCCAGCATTTT,CSARGRDSLYSNQPQHF
TRBD2,TRBJ2-1,NA,TRBV13,TGTGCCAGCAGCTTGGGACTAGCGGCATCCTACAATGAGCAGTTCTTC,CASSLGLAASYNEQFF
TRBD2,TRBJ2-7,few,TRBV6-5,TGTGCCAGCAGGCCCGCCGGGACTAGCGGGTACGAGCAGTACTTC,CASRPAGTSGYEQYF
NA,TRBJ1-5,few,TRBV5-1,TGCGCCAGCAGTTGGGACGGTAGCAATCAGCCCCAGCATTTT,CASSWDGSNQPQHF